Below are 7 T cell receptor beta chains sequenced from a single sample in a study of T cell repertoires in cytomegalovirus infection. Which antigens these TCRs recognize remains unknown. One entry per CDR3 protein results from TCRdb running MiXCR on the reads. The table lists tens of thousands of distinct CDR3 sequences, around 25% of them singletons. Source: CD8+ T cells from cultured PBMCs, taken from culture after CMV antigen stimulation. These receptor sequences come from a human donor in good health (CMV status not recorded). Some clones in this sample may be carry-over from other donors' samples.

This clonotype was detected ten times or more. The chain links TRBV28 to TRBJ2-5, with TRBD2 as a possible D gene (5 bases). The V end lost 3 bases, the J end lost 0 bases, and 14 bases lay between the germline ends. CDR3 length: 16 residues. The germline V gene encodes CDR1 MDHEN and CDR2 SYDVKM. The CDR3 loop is CASSLNNGEYQETQYF. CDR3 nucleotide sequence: TGTGCCAGCAGTTTGAACAATGGGGAGTACCAAGAGACCCAGTACTTC.

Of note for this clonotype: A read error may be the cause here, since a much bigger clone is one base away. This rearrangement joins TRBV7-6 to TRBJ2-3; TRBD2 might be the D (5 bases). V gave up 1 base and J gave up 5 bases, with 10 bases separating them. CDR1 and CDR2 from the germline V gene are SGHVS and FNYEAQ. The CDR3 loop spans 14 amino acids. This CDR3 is CASSLGGEIDTQYF. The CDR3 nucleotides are TGTGCCAGCAGCTTAGGGGGAGAGATAGATACGCAGTATTTT.

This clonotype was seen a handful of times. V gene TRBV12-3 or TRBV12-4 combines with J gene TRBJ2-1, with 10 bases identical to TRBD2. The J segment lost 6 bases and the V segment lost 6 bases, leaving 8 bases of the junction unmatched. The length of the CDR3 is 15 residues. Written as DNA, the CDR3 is TGTGCCAGCAGCCCCCTGACTAGCGGGCTCAATGAGCAGTTCTTC. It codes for CASSPLTSGLNEQFF.

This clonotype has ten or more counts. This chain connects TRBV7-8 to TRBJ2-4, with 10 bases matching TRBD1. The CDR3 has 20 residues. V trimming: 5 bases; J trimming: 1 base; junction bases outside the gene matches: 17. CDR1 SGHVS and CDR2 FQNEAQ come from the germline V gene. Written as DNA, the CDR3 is TGTGCCAGCAGCCCAACCACACTTTACGGGGGACAGGGGGCCAAAAACATTCAGTACTTC. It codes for CASSPTTLYGGQGAKNIQYF.

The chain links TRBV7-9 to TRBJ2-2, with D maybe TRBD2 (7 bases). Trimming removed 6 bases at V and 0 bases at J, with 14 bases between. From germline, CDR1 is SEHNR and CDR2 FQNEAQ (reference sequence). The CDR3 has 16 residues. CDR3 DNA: TGTGCCAGCAGAACCCAGCGGGACACGAACACCGGGGAGCTGTTTTTT. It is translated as CASRTQRDTNTGELFF.

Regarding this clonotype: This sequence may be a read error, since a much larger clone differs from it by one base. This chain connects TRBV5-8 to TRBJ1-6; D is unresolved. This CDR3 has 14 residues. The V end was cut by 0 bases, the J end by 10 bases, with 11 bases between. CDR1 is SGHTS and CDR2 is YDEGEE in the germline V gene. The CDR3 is CASSLDGVSSPLHF. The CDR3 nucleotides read TGTGCCAGCAGCTTGGATGGGGTTAGCTCACCCCTCCACTTT.

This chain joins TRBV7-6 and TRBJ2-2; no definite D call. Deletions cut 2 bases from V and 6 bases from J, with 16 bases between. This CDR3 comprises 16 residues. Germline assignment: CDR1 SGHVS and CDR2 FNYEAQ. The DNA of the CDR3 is TGTGCCAGCAGCTTAAGGCTCGCCGGCGGCGCCGGGGAGCTGTTTTTT. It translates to CASSLRLAGGAGELFF.